This T cell receptor (beta chain) is from a study of blood T cell repertoires in COVID-19. Study information: PBMCs, B-cell-depleted T cells, or T cells provided the cDNA or gDNA that made up the material.

It was during active infection that Seattle patients were enrolled and then longitudinally followed. Assay used: immunoSEQ multiplex PCR; TCRdb lists only in-frame clones, some missing. The sample has 200,000 to 250,000 clones, roughly 92% seen once. The germline V gene encodes CDR1 SNHLY and CDR2 FYNNEI. CDR3 size: 13 residues. V dropped 8 bases and J dropped 0 bases, with 10 bases sitting between them. Only one count was recorded for this clone. The sequencing sample was made of peripheral blood. The clonotype originates from a man aged 55 to 70 with COVID-19, enrolled during active disease. J is TRBJ1-1 and V is TRBV2; D gene uncertain. The chain's CDR3 is CASLQVMNTEAFF. CDR3 sequence (DNA): TGTGCCAGCCTGCAGGTGATGAACACTGAAGCTTTCTTT.